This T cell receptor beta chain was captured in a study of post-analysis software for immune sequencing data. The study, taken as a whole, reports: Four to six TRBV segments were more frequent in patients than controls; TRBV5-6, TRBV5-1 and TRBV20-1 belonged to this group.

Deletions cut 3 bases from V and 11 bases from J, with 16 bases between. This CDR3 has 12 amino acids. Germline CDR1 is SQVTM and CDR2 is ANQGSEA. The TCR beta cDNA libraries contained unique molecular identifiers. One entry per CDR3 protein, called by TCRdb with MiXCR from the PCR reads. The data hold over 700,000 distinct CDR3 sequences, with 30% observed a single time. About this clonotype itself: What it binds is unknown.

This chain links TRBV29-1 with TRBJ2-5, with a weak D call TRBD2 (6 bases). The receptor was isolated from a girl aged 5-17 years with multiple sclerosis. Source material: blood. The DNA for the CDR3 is TGCAGCGTTGAGGTGGGACCGGGAGAGCAGTACTTC. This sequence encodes CSVEVGPGEQYF. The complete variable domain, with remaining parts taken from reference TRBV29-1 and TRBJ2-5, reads SAVISQKPSRDICQRGTSLTIQCQVDSQVTMMFWYRQQPGQSLTLIATANQGSEATYESGFVIDKFPISRPNLTFSTLTVSNMSPEDSSIYLCSVEVGPGEQYFGPGTRLLVL.